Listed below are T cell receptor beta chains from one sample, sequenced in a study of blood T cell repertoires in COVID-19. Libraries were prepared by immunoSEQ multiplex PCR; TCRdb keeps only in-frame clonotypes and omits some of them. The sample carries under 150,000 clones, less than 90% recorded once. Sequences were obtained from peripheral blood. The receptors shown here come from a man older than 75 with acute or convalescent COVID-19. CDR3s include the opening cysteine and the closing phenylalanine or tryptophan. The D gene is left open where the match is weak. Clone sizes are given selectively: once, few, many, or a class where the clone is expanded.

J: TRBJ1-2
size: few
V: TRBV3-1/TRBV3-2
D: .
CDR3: CASSQDRGADGYTF
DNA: TGTGCCAGCAGCCAAGATCGGGGGGCTGATGGCTACACCTTC

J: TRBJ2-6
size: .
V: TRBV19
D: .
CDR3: CASTPSTGGANVLTF
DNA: TGTGCCAGTACCCCCTCGACAGGTGGGGCCAACGTCCTGACTTTC

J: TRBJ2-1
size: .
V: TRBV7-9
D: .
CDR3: CASSPVVGVSAEQFF
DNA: TGTGCCAGCAGCCCGGTGGTCGGGGTGTCTGCTGAGCAGTTCTTC

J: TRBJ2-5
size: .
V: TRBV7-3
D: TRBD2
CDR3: CASSFAGGAQETQYF
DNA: TGTGCCAGCAGCTTCGCGGGAGGGGCCCAAGAGACCCAGTACTTC

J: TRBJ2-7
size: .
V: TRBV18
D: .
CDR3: CASSPTRTSYSYEQYF
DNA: TGTGCCAGCTCACCCACTCGGACTTCTTACTCCTACGAGCAGTACTTC

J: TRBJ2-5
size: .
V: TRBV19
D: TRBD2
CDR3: CASSIGLAGFQETQYF
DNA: TGTGCCAGTAGTATCGGCTTAGCGGGGTTTCAAGAGACCCAGTACTTC

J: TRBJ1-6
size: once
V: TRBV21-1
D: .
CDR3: CASSKKSDRGASPLDSPLHF
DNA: TGTGCCAGCAGCAAGAAGAGCGACAGGGGTGCCTCCCCGCTGGATTCACCCCTCCACTTT

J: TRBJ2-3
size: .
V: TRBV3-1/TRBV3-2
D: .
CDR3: CASSPGVVRDTQYF
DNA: TGTGCCAGCAGCCCCGGGGTAGTTAGAGATACGCAGTATTTT

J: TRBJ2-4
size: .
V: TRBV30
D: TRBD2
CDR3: CAWSAGRAGGKNIQYF
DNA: TGTGCCTGGAGCGCTGGGCGAGCGGGAGGGAAAAACATTCAGTACTTC

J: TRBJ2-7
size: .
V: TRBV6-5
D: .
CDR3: CASNRARSSYEQYF
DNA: TGTGCCAGCAACAGGGCCCGCAGCTCCTACGAGCAGTACTTC

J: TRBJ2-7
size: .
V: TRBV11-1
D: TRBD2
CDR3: CASSVGTSGGYEQYF
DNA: TGTGCCAGCAGCGTCGGGACTAGCGGGGGGTACGAGCAGTACTTC

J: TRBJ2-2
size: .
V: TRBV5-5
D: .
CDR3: CASSLAFGELFF
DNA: TGTGCCAGCAGCTTGGCTTTCGGGGAGCTGTTTTTT

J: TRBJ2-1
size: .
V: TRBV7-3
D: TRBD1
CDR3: CASRSSGQYYNEQFF
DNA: TGTGCCAGCAGGTCTTCGGGACAGTACTACAATGAGCAGTTCTTC

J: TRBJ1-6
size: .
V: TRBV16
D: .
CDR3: CASSQSARTANSPLHF
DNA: TGTGCCAGCAGCCAATCGGCCCGGACAGCGAATTCACCCCTCCACTTT

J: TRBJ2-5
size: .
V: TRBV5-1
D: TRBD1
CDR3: CASSLGTGALTLQETQYF
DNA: TGCGCCAGCAGCTTAGGGACAGGGGCCCTAACACTCCAAGAGACCCAGTACTTC

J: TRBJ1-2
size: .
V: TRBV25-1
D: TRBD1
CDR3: CASSESRQGLSYTF
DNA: TGTGCCAGCAGTGAGAGCCGACAGGGCCTTAGCTACACCTTC

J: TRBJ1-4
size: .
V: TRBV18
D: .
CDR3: CASSLHQGQNEKLFF
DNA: TGTGCCAGCTCACTACATCAGGGGCAGAATGAAAAACTGTTTTTT

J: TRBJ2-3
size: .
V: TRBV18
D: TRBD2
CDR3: CASSPGTSGKGTDTQYF
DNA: TGTGCCAGCTCACCAGGGACTAGCGGGAAGGGCACAGATACGCAGTATTTT

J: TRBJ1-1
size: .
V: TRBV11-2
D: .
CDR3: CASSLDQGRTEAFF
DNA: TGTGCCAGCAGCTTAGATCAGGGCCGAACTGAAGCTTTCTTT

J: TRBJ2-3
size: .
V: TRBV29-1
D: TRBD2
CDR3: CSVSSGGKTDTQYF
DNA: TGCAGCGTTTCTAGCGGGGGAAAGACAGATACGCAGTATTTT

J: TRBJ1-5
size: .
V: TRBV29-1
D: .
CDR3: CSATIGVNQPQHF
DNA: TGCAGCGCTACAATAGGAGTTAATCAGCCCCAGCATTTT

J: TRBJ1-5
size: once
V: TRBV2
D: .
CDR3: CASRRQENQPQHF
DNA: TGTGCCAGCCGTAGACAGGAGAATCAGCCCCAGCATTTT

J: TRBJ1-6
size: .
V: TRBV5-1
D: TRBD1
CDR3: CASSLTGVNSPLHF
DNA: TGCGCCAGCAGCTTGACAGGGGTAAACTCACCCCTCCACTTT

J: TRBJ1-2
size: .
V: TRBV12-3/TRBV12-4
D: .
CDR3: CASSFGGGGYTF
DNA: TGTGCCAGCAGTTTCGGGGGGGGTGGCTACACCTTC

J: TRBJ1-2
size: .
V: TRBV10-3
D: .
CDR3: CAISEGQNYGYTF
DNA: TGTGCCATCAGTGAGGGACAGAACTATGGCTACACCTTC

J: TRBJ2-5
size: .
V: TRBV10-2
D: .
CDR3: CASLRGYQETQYF
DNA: TGCGCCAGCCTCCGGGGGTACCAAGAGACCCAGTACTTC

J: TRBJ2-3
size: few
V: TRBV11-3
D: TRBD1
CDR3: CASSLEGQGFGSDTQYF
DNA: TGTGCCAGCAGCTTAGAGGGACAGGGCTTCGGGTCAGATACGCAGTATTTT

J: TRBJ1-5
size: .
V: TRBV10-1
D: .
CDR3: CASSPGHNQPQHF
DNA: TGCGCCAGCAGTCCTGGGCACAATCAGCCCCAGCATTTT

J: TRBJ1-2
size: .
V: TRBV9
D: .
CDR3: CASSAQDSYGYTF
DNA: TGTGCCAGCAGCGCACAGGACAGTTATGGCTACACCTTC

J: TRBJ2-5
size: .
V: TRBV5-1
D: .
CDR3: CASSLPAGAQETQYF
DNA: TGCGCCAGCAGCTTGCCCGCGGGGGCCCAAGAGACCCAGTACTTC

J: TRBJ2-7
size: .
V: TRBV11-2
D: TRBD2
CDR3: CASSSGRASYEQYF
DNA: TGTGCCAGCAGCTCCGGGAGGGCTTCCTACGAGCAGTACTTC

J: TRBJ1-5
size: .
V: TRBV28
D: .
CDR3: CASSYRGGGTQPQHF
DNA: TGTGCCAGCAGTTATCGTGGGGGGGGCACTCAGCCCCAGCATTTT

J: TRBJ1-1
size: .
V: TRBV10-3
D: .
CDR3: CAIRSDRQNTEAFF
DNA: TGTGCCATCAGATCCGACAGGCAGAACACTGAAGCTTTCTTT

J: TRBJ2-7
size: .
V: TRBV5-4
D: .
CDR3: CASSRQDYEQYF
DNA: TGTGCCAGCAGCCGACAGGACTACGAGCAGTACTTC

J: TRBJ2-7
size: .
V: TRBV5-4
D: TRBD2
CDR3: CASSLRRGGTGSDEQYF
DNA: TGTGCCAGCAGCTTAAGGCGGGGGGGAACGGGAAGCGACGAGCAGTACTTC

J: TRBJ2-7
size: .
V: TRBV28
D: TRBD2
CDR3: CASRMRGLAREGQYF
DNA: TGTGCCAGCAGAATGCGCGGACTAGCGCGCGAAGGGCAGTACTTC